The clone carrying this T cell receptor beta chain was detected many times. Uncontrolled infection, other autoimmune disease, pregnancy or lactation barred patients from enrollment. Blood from later-ophthalmopathy patients was taken at first hyperthyroidism diagnosis. The data are from a study of T cells in Graves' hyperthyroidism and ophthalmopathy. RNA transcripts provided the source from which TCR beta CDR3 regions were amplified. HTBI primers were used for first-round RT-PCR of the TCR CDR3. TCRdb used MiXCR to reprocess the multiplex PCR reads, holding one entry per CDR3 protein. Of approximately 600,000 distinct CDR3 sequences in the sample, more than 11% are singletons; the top ten hold more than 4.5%. The receptor's source is a young woman with Graves' hyperthyroidism that later progressed to Graves' ophthalmopathy. Material for sequencing was blood.

CDR3 nucleotide sequence: TGTGCCAGCAGTAGACAGGGTTTAACGTCTAACTATGGCTACACCTTC. Translating gives CASSRQGLTSNYGYTF. This chain joins TRBV9 and TRBJ1-2; TRBD1 matches 7 bases. The germline V gene has CDR1 SGDLS and CDR2 YYNGEE. The V gene end was trimmed by 5 bases and the J gene end by 0 bases; junction bases not matched to a gene: 10. The CDR3 consists of 16 residues.